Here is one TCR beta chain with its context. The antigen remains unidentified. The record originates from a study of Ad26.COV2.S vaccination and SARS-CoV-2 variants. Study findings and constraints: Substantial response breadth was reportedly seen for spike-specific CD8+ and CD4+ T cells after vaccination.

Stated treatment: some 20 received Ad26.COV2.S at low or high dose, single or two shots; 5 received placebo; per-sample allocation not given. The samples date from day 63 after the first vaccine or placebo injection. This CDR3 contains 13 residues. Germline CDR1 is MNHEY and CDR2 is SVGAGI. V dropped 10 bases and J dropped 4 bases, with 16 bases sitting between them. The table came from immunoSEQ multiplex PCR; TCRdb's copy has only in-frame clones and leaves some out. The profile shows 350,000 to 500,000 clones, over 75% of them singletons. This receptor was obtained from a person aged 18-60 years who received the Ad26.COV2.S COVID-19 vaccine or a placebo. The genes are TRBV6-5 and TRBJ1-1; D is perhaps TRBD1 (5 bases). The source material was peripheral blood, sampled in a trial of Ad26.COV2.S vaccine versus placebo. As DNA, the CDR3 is TGTGCCACCAAACAGGTTTACTTCACTGAAGCTTTCTTT. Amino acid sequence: CATKQVYFTEAFF.